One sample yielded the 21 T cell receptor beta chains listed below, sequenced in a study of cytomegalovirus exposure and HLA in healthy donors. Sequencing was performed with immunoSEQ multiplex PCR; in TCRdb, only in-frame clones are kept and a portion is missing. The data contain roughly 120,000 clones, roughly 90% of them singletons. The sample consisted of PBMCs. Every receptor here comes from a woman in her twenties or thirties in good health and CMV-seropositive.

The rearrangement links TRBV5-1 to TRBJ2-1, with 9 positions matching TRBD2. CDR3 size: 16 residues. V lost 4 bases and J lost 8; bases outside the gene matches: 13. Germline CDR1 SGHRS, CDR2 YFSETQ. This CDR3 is CASSAQVAGGLDEQFF. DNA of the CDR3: TGCGCCAGCAGCGCCCAGGTGGCGGGAGGGTTGGATGAGCAGTTCTTC.

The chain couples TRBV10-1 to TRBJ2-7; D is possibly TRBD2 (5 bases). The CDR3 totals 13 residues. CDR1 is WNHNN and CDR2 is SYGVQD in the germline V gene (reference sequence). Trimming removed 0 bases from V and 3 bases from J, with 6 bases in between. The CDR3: CASSESGVYEQYF. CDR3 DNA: TGCGCCAGCAGTGAGTCCGGGGTCTACGAGCAGTACTTC.

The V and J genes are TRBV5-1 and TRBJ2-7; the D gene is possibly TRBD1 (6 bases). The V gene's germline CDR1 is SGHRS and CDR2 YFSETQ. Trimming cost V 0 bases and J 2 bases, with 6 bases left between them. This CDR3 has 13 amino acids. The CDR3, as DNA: TGCGCCAGCAGCTTGGACAGGGCCTACGAGCAGTACTTC. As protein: CASSLDRAYEQYF.

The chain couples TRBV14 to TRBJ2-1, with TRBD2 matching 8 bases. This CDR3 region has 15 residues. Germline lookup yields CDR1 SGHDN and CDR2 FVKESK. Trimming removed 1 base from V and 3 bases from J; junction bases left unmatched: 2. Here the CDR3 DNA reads TGTGCCAGCAGCCAAGTAAGCGGGGGCTACAATGAGCAGTTCTTC. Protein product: CASSQVSGGYNEQFF. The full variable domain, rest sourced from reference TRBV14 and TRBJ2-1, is EAGVTQFPSHSVIEKGQTVTLRCDPISGHDNLYWYRRVMGKEIKFLLHFVKESKQDESGMPNNRFLAERTGGTYSTLKVQPAELEDSGVYFCASSQVSGGYNEQFFGPGTRLTVL.

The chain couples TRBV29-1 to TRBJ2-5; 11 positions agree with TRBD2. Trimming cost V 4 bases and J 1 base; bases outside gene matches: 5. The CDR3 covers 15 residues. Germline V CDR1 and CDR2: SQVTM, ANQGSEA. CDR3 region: CSVGGTSGIQETQYF. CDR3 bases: TGCAGCGTTGGAGGGACTAGCGGCATCCAAGAGACCCAGTACTTC.

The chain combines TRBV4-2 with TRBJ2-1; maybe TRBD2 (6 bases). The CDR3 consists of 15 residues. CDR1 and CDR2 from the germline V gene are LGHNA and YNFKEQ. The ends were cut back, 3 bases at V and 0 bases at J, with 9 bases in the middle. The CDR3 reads CASSQDYVSYNEQFF. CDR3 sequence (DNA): TGTGCCAGCAGCCAGGACTACGTCTCCTACAATGAGCAGTTCTTC.

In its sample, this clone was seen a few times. CDR3 protein: CASSQMGVQETQYF. CDR3 bases: TGCGCCAGCAGCCAAATGGGAGTTCAGGAGACCCAGTACTTC. This chain joins TRBV5-1 and TRBJ2-5; D is possibly TRBD2 (5 bases). Trimming pared 4 bases from V and 5 bases from J, leaving 15 bases between. Germline CDR1 is SGHRS and CDR2 is YFSETQ. This CDR3 region has 14 residues.

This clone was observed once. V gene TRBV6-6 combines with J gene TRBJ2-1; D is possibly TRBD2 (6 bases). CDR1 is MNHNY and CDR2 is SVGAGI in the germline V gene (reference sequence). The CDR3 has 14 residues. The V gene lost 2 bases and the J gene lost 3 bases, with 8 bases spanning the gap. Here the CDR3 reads CASSYLGGYNEQFF. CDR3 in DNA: TGTGCCAGCAGTTACCTGGGAGGCTACAATGAGCAGTTCTTC.

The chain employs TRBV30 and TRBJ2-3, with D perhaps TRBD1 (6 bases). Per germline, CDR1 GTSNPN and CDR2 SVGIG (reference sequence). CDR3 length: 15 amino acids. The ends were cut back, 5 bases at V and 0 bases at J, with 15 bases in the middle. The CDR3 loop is CAWALGGGSTDTQYF. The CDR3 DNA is TGTGCCTGGGCTCTAGGGGGTGGCAGCACAGATACGCAGTATTTT.

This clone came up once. DNA for the CDR3: TGCGCCAGCAGTGAGTCGGCGGTTGGAACAGATACGCAGTATTTT. Protein sequence: CASSESAVGTDTQYF. This chain joins TRBV10-1 and TRBJ2-3; D call uncertain. This CDR3 contains 15 residues. CDR1 is WNHNN and CDR2 is SYGVQD in the germline V gene (reference sequence). Between the trimmed V and J ends, which lost 0 bases and 3 bases, there was a span of 10 bases.

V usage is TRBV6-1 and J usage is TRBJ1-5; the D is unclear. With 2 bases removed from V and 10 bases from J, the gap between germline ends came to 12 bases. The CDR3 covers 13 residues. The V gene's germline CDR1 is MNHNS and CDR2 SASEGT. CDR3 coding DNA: TGTGCCAGCAGTGAAAGCAGATTGGGCCCCCAGCATTTT. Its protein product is CASSESRLGPQHF.

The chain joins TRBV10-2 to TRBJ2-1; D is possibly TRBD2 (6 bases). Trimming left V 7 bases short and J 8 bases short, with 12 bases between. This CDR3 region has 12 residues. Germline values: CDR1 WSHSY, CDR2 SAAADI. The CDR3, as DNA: TGCGCCAGCACGGCGGGACTTCATGAGCAGTTCTTC. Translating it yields CASTAGLHEQFF.

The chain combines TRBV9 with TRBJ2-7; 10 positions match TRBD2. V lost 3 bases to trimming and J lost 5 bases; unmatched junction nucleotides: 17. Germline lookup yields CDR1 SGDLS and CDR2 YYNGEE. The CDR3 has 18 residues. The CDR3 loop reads CASSATGRSLAGEDEQYF. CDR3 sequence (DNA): TGTGCCAGCAGCGCGACAGGCCGTTCGCTAGCGGGAGAAGACGAGCAGTACTTC.

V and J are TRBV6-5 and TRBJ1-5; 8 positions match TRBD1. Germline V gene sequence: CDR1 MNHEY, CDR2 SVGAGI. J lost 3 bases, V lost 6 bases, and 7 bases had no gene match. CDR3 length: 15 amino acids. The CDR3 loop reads CASSAGTGLNQPQHF. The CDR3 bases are TGTGCCAGCAGCGCCGGGACAGGCCTCAATCAGCCCCAGCATTTT.

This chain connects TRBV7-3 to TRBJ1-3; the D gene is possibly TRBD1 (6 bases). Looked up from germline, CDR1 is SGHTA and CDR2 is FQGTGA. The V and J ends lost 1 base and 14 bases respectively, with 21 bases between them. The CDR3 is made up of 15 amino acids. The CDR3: CASSLKIRGGHSLYF. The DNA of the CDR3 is TGTGCCAGCAGCTTAAAAATTCGCGGGGGACACTCTTTATATTTT.

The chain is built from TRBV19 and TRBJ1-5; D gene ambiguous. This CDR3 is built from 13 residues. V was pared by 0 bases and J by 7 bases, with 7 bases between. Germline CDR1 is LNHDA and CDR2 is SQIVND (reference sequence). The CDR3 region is CASSIDLFQPQHF. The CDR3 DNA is TGTGCCAGTAGTATAGATCTTTTCCAGCCCCAGCATTTT.

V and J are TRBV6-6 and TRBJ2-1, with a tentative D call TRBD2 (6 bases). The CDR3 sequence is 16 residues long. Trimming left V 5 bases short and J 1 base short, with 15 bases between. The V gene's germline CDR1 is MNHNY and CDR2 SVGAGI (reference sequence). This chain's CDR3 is CASSRRGLSSYNEQFF. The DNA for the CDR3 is TGTGCCAGCAGTAGAAGGGGACTTTCGTCCTACAATGAGCAGTTCTTC.

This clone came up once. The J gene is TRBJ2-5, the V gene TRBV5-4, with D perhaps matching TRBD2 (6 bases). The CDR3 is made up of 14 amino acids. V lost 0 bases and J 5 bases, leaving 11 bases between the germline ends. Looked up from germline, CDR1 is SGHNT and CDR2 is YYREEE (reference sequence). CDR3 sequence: CASSLAGVAETQYF. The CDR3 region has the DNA TGTGCCAGCAGCTTGGCGGGGGTGGCGGAGACCCAGTACTTC.

The CDR3 reads CASSPRASGSLYEQYF. As DNA, the CDR3 is TGTGCCAGCAGCCCCCGGGCTAGCGGGAGTTTGTACGAGCAGTACTTC. The chain recombines TRBV5-5 with TRBJ2-7, with TRBD2 matching over 10 bases. The V and J ends lost 4 bases and 4 bases, in that order; junction bases with no gene match: 11. The length of the CDR3 is 16 residues. Germline-derived CDR1 and CDR2 are SGHKS and YYEKEE (reference sequence).

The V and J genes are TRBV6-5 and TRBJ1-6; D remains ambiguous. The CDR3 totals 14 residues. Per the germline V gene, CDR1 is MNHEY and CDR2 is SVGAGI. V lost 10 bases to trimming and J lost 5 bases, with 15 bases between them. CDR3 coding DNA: TGTGCCACCAAAGCCGGGTCCCATAATTCACCCCTCCACTTT. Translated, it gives CATKAGSHNSPLHF.

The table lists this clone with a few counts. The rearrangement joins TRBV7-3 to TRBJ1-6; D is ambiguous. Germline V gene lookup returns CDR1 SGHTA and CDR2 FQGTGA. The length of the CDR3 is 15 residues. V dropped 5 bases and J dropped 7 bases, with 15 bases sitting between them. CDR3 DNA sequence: TGTGCCAGCAGCCGAACTCACAGAGCCAATTCACCCCTCCACTTT. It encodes CASSRTHRANSPLHF.